Below, 7 T cell receptor beta chains from the same sample are listed, as sequenced in a study of Ad26.COV2.S vaccination and SARS-CoV-2 variants. Profiling relied on immunoSEQ multiplex PCR, and the TCRdb table lists in-frame clones only, not all of them. The table lists about half a million clones, nearly 90% of them singletons. The treatment is: some 20 received Ad26.COV2.S at low or high dose, single or two shots; several received placebo; per-sample allocation not given. The investigators took samples on day 63 after the first vaccine or placebo injection. Sequences were derived from peripheral blood, sampled in a trial of Ad26.COV2.S vaccine versus placebo. These receptors all stem from a person aged 18-60 years who received the Ad26.COV2.S COVID-19 vaccine or a placebo.

This clone was seen only once. The chain joins TRBV10-3 to TRBJ2-7; 10 bases match TRBD2. Trimming cost V 9 bases and J 2 bases; bases outside gene matches: 4. The CDR3 has 13 amino acids. From germline, CDR1 is ENHRY and CDR2 SYGVKD. For the CDR3, the DNA is TGTGCCATAGCTAGCGGGGGTCCCTACGAGCAGTACTTC. It specifies CAIASGGPYEQYF.

The chain carries TRBV29-1 and TRBJ1-2; 7 bases are shared with TRBD1. Germline CDR1 is SQVTM and CDR2 is ANQGSEA. The CDR3 has 13 amino acids. With 6 bases clipped from V and 1 base from J, the junction kept 5 bases outside the gene matches. CDR3 nucleotide sequence: TGCAGCGTCCTGACAGGGAATAACTATGGCTACACCTTC. Its translation is CSVLTGNNYGYTF.

The rearrangement uses TRBV7-9 and TRBJ1-1, with 7 nucleotides matching TRBD1. The CDR3 consists of 15 residues. In germline, CDR1 is SEHNR, CDR2 FQNEAQ (reference sequence). After removal of 5 bases from V and 6 bases from J, the junction contained 12 bases not matched to a gene. CDR3 protein: CASSPTGAGWAEAFF. CDR3 nucleotide sequence: TGTGCCAGCAGCCCCACAGGGGCAGGGTGGGCTGAAGCTTTCTTT.

This rearrangement joins TRBV18 to TRBJ1-4; unclear D gene. Deletions cut 3 bases from V and 4 bases from J, with 6 bases between. The CDR3 consists of 13 residues. In germline, CDR1 is KGHSH, CDR2 LQKENI. CDR3 amino acids: CASSPTINEKLFF. The CDR3 coding sequence is TGTGCCAGCTCACCCACCATTAATGAAAAACTGTTTTTT.

This clone was observed once. V and J are TRBV15 and TRBJ2-1, with 7 bases identical to TRBD2. This CDR3 region has 14 residues. V was clipped by 5 bases and J by 9 bases; unmatched bases: 10. The germline V gene has CDR1 LNHNV and CDR2 YYDKDF (reference sequence). CDR3 loop: CATSPRSGETEQFF. For the CDR3, the DNA is TGTGCCACCAGCCCCCGCAGCGGGGAAACTGAGCAGTTCTTC.

The genes are TRBV6-6 and TRBJ1-5; a possible D gene is TRBD1 (5 bases). Looked up from germline, CDR1 is MNHNY and CDR2 is SVGAGI (reference sequence). V was pared by 8 bases and J by 0 bases, with 8 bases between. There are 13 residues in the CDR3. The DNA of the CDR3 is TGTGCCAGCGGGGGGAATAGCAATCAGCCCCAGCATTTT. This sequence encodes CASGGNSNQPQHF.

The rearrangement links TRBV5-1 to TRBJ2-1, with 9 bases fitting TRBD1. Germline CDR1 is SGHRS and CDR2 is YFSETQ. The ends lost 4 bases at V and 5 bases at J; junction bases unmatched: 4. The CDR3 loop spans 14 amino acids. CDR3 loop: CASSRQGGHNEQFF. The CDR3 DNA is TGCGCCAGCAGCAGACAGGGGGGCCACAATGAGCAGTTCTTC.